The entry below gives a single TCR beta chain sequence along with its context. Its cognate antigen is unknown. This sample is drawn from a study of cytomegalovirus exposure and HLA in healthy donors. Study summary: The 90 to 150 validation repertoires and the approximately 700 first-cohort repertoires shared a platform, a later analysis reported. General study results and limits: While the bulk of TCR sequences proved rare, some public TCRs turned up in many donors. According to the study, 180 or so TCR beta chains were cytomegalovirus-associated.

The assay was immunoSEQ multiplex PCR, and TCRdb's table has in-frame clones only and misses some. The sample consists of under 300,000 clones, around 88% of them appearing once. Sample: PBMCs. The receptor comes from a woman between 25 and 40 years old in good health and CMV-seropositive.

The DNA of the CDR3 is TGCGCCAGCAGCCAAGAACCGGTAAACTATGGCTACACCTTC. It is translated as CASSQEPVNYGYTF. The chain combines TRBV4-1 with TRBJ1-2; D remains unclear. The germline CDR1 and CDR2 sequences are MGHRA and YSYEKL. Trimming took 0 bases from V and 2 from J, leaving 7 bases between them. The CDR3 is made up of 14 amino acids.